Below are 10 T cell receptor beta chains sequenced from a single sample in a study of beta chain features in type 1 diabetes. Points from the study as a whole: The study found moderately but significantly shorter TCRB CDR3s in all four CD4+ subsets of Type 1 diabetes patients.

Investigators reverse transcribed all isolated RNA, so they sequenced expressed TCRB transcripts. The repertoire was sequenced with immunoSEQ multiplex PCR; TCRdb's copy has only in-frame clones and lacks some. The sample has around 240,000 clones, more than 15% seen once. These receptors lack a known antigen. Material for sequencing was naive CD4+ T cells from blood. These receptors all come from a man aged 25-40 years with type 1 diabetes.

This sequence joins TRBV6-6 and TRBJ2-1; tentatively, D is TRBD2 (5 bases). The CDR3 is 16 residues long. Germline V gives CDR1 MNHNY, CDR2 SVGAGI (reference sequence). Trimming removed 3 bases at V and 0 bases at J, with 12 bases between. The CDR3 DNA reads TGTGCCAGCAGTTATTCTCCGGGGAGCTCCTACAATGAGCAGTTCTTC. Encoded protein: CASSYSPGSSYNEQFF.

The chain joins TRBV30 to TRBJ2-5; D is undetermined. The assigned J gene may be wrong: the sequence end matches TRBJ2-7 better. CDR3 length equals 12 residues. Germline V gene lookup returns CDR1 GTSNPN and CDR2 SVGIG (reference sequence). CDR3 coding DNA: TGTGCCTGGAGGAGTACTCGTTTCGAGCAGTACTTC. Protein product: CAWRSTRFEQYF.

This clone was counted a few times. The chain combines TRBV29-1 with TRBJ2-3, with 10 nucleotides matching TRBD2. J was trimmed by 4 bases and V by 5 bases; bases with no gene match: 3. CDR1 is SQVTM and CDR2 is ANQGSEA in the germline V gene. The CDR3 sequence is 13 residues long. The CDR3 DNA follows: TGCAGCGTTAGCGGGAGGGCGGCAGATACGCAGTATTTT. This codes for CSVSGRAADTQYF.

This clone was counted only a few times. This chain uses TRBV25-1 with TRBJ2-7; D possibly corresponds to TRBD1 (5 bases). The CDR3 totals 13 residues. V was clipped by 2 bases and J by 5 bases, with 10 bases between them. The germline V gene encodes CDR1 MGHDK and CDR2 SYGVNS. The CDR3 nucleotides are TGTGCCAGCAGTGAAAGCTCAGGGCACGAGCAGTACTTC. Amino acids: CASSESSGHEQYF.

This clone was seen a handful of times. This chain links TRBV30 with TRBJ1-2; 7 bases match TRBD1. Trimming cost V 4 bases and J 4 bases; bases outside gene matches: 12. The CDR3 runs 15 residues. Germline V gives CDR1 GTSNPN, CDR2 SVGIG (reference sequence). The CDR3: CAWTPRQGFVYGYTF. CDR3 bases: TGTGCCTGGACTCCGAGACAGGGCTTTGTCTATGGCTACACCTTC.

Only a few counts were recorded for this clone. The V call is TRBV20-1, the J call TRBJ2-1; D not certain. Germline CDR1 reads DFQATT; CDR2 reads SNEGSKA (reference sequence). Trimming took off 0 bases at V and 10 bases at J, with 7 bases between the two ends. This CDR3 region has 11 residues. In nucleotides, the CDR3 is TGCAGTGCTAGAGATCTTCTAGAGCAGTTCTTC. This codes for CSARDLLEQFF.

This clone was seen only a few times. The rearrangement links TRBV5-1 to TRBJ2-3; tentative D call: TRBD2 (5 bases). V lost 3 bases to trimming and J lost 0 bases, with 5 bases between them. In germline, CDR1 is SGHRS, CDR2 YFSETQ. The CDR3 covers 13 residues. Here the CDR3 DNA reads TGCGCCAGCAGCTCGGGAAGCACAGATACGCAGTATTTT. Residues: CASSSGSTDTQYF. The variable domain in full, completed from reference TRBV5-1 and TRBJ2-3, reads KAGVTQTPRYLIKTRGQQVTLSCSPISGHRSVSWYQQTPGQGLQFLFEYFSETQRNKGNFPGRFSGRQFSNSRSEMNVSTLELGDSALYLCASSSGSTDTQYFGPGTRLTVL.

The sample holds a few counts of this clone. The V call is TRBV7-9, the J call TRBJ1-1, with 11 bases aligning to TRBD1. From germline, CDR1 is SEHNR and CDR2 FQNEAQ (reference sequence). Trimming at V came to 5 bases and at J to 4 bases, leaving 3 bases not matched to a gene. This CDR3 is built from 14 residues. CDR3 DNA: TGTGCCAGCAGCCCCGGGACAGGGGGCACTGAAGCTTTCTTT. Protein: CASSPGTGGTEAFF.

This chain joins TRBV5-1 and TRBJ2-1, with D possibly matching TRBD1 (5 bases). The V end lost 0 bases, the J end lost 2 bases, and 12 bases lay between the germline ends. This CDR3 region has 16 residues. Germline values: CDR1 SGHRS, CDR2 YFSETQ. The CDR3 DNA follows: TGCGCCAGCAGCTTGGATCTTAGGGGTCCCTACAATGAGCAGTTCTTC. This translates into CASSLDLRGPYNEQFF. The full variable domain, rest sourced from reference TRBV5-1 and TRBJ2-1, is KAGVTQTPRYLIKTRGQQVTLSCSPISGHRSVSWYQQTPGQGLQFLFEYFSETQRNKGNFPGRFSGRQFSNSRSEMNVSTLELGDSALYLCASSLDLRGPYNEQFFGPGTRLTVL.

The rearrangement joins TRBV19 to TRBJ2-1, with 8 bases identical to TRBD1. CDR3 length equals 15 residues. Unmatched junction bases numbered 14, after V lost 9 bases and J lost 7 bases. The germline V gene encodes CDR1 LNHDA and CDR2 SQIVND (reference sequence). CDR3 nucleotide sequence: TGTGCCAGCTCAGTAAGAGGACAGGGAGGTAATGAGCAGTTCTTC. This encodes CASSVRGQGGNEQFF.